A single sample gave rise to the 2 T cell receptor beta chains below, sequenced in a study of response to subunit inactivated influenza vaccine. TCRdb passed the RT-PCR reads through MiXCR, listing each CDR3 protein once. Among some 800,000 distinct CDR3 sequences listed, around 20% were seen once. The sample in question was PBMCs from blood, obtained more than 4 days after vaccination. All receptors derive from a man aged 45-65 years who received an inactivated influenza vaccine.

Only a few counts were recorded for this clonotype. The V gene is TRBV20-1, the J gene TRBJ1-1; the D gene is possibly TRBD1 (6 bases). Germline V CDR1 and CDR2: DFQATT, SNEGSKA (reference sequence). V was cut by 4 bases and J by 1 base, with 10 bases left in between. The CDR3 covers 13 residues. The CDR3 DNA reads TGCAGTGCTATCGAGACAGGGAACACTGAAGCTTTCTTT. It encodes CSAIETGNTEAFF.

This chain uses TRBV20-1 with TRBJ2-5, with 15 bases aligning to TRBD2. V was clipped by 6 bases and J by 1 base; unmatched bases: 9. CDR1 and CDR2 (germline): DFQATT, SNEGSKA (reference sequence). This CDR3 has 17 amino acids. DNA of the CDR3: TGCAGTGCCCCCCAAGGGGGACTAGCGGGGGGCCAAGAGACCCAGTACTTC. Protein sequence: CSAPQGGLAGGQETQYF.